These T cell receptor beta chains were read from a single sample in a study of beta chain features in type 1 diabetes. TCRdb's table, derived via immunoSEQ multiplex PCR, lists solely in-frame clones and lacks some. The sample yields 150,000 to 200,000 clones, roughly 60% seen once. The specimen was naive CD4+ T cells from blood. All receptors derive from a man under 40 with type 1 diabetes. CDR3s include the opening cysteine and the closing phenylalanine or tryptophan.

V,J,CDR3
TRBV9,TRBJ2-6,CASSGQGEGANVLTF
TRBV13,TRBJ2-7,CASSPTGAYEQYF
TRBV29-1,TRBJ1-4,CSVRGTSSNEKLFF
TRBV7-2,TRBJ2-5,CASSPTGNQETQYF
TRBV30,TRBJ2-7,CAWSRPSYEQYF
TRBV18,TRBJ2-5,CASSPGAETQYF
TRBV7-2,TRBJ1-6,CASSRARPSPLHF
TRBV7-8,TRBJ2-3,CASSPGLADRTDTQYF
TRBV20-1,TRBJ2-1,CSVERGNEQFF
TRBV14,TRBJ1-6,CASSQRWSWPGQDNSPLHF
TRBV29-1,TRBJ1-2,CSVEDAGYYGYTF
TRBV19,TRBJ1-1,CASSMMSLNTEAFF
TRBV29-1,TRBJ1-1,CSVGPTGGGLNTEAFF
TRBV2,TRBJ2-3,CASSAVRITDTQYF
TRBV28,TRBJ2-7,CASRSPGQGSSYEQYF
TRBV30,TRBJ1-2,CAWTWDRHNYGYTF
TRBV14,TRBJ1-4,CASSQGHEKLFF
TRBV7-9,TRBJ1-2,CASHPGRRSDYGYTF
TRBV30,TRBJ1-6,CAWSVTNNSPLHF
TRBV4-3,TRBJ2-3,CASSQDVRAGTDTQYF
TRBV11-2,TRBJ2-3,CASSLKGDTQYF
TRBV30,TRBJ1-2,CASGQGDYGYTF
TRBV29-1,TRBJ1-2,CSGRTAEDGGYTF
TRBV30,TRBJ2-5,CAWRVQWSETQYF
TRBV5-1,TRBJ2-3,CASSLEGLPIDTQYF
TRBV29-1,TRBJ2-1,CSANYISYNEQFF
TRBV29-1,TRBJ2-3,CSVRQGAADTQYF
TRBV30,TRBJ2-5,CAWSFEQETQYF
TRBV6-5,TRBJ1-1,CASTAGVNTEAFF
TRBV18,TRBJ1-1,CASSPPLGEMNTEAFF
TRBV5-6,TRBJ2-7,CASSLHGGVEQYF
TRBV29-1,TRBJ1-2,CSVEHRDLYGYTF
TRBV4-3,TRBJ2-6,CASSQGPGANVLTF
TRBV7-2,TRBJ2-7,CASSRNIHSYEQYF
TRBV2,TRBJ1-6,CASRVWDNSPLHF
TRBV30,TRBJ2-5,CAWSVVHETQYF
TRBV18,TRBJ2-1,CASSATSGNEQFF
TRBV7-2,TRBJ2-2,CASSFSGGELFF
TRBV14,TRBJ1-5,CASSQRDRGTQHF
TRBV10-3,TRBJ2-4,CAISGTRDNIQYF
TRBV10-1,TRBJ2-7,CASSDNGQGFGSEQYF
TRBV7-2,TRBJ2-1,CASSWSRSGYEQFF
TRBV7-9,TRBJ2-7,CASSPDGSYEQYF
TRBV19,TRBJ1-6,CASRQGQSNSPLHF
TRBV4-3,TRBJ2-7,CASSRYTGQGSYEQYF
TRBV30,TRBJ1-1,CAWKLGQNTEAFF